A single sample is the source of the 25 T cell receptor beta chains below, sequenced in a study of blood T cell repertoires in COVID-19. Here immunoSEQ multiplex PCR was the method, and the copy in TCRdb shows in-frame clones only, minus some. Of more than 90,000 clones in the sample, 80% to 85% were seen once. The sequenced sample consisted of peripheral blood. The receptors stem from a man between 65 and 80 years old with acute or convalescent COVID-19.

This chain links TRBV28 with TRBJ2-1, with D tentatively TRBD2 (6 bases). Trimming took off 4 bases at V and 6 bases at J, with 16 bases between the two ends. Germline V lookup: CDR1 MDHEN, CDR2 SYDVKM. This CDR3 is 15 amino acids long. The DNA for the CDR3 is TGTGCCAGCAGTTCGGCGGAGGGGCCTATCAATGAGCAGTTCTTC. Translation: CASSSAEGPINEQFF.

The rearrangement uses TRBV28 and TRBJ2-7; a weak D match, TRBD2 (5 bases). The CDR3 runs to 15 residues. V was trimmed by 9 bases and J by 4 bases, leaving 22 bases between them. Germline V gene data show CDR1 as MDHEN and CDR2 as SYDVKM. The CDR3 spells CASQPLATRRYEQYF. CDR3 coding DNA: TGTGCCAGTCAACCTTTGGCCACACGGAGGTACGAGCAGTACTTC.

The chain joins TRBV28 to TRBJ1-2, with 7 bases identical to TRBD1. Germline CDR1 and CDR2: MDHEN and SYDVKM. Losses at the gene ends were 5 bases for V and 1 base for J; bases not matched to a gene: 4. The CDR3 runs to 14 residues. CDR3 DNA sequence: TGTGCCAGCAGTCCGGGACAGAATAACTATGGCTACACCTTC. Encoded protein: CASSPGQNNYGYTF.

This sequence joins TRBV2 and TRBJ2-7, with a tentative D call TRBD1 (5 bases). Trimming pared 5 bases from V and 4 bases from J, leaving 12 bases between. CDR1 and CDR2 from the germline V gene are SNHLY and FYNNEI. This CDR3 contains 13 residues. CDR3 sequence reads: CASSMRQNYEQYF. DNA for the CDR3: TGTGCCAGCAGTATGAGACAGAATTACGAGCAGTACTTC.

This clone was detected only a few times. The rearrangement joins TRBV4-1 to TRBJ1-4, with unresolved D. Looked up from germline, CDR1 is MGHRA and CDR2 is YSYEKL. V gave up 4 bases and J gave up 12 bases, with 24 bases separating them. This CDR3 region has 16 residues. The CDR3 protein is CASSPKEGLSFWELFF. The DNA of the CDR3 is TGCGCCAGCAGCCCAAAAGAAGGACTATCCTTCTGGGAACTGTTTTTT.

This chain connects TRBV6-5 to TRBJ2-1; D might be TRBD2 (6 bases). Germline V gene sequence: CDR1 MNHEY, CDR2 SVGAGI. The CDR3 runs 13 residues. Trimming left V 8 bases short and J 7 bases short, with 15 bases between. CDR3 region: CASLAGRSNEQFF. The CDR3 coding sequence is TGTGCCAGCTTGGCGGGACGTAGTAATGAGCAGTTCTTC.

The gene calls are TRBV18 and TRBJ2-7; maybe TRBD1 (5 bases). CDR1 KGHSH and CDR2 LQKENI come from the germline V gene. CDR3 size: 12 residues. With 3 bases removed from V and 3 bases from J, the gap between germline ends came to 6 bases. The CDR3 sequence: CASSPDSYEQYF. CDR3 nucleotide sequence: TGTGCCAGCTCACCCGACAGCTACGAGCAGTACTTC.

This rearrangement joins TRBV9 to TRBJ2-2; D remains ambiguous. Germline CDR1 reads SGDLS; CDR2 reads YYNGEE. V was trimmed by 1 base and J by 0 bases, leaving 7 bases between them. The CDR3 runs 15 residues. In DNA form, the CDR3 reads TGTGCCAGCAGCGTAATGGTAGCGAACACCGGGGAGCTGTTTTTT. Amino acids: CASSVMVANTGELFF.

The chain recombines TRBV29-1 with TRBJ1-2; D gene ambiguous. The CDR3 covers 13 residues. The V and J ends lost 4 bases and 4 bases respectively, with 13 bases between them. Germline V gene sequence: CDR1 SQVTM, CDR2 ANQGSEA. The CDR3 nucleotides read TGCAGCGTTGGAGTTTCCGGTTTCTATGGCTACACCTTC. Translating it yields CSVGVSGFYGYTF.

V and J are TRBV19 and TRBJ2-2; D possibly corresponds to TRBD2 (5 bases). From germline, CDR1 is LNHDA and CDR2 SQIVND (reference sequence). The V end was cut by 1 base, the J end by 1 base, with 13 bases between. This CDR3 is 17 amino acids long. The CDR3 coding sequence is TGTGCCAGTAGTATAGCTTGGCAGACTATGAACACCGGGGAGCTGTTTTTT. It yields the protein CASSIAWQTMNTGELFF. The full variable domain, in which reference TRBV19 and TRBJ2-2 provide the parts outside the CDR3, is DGGITQSPKYLFRKEGQNVTLSCEQNLNHDAMYWYRQDPGQGLRLIYYSQIVNDFQKGDIAEGYSVSREKKESFPLTVTSAQKNPTAFYLCASSIAWQTMNTGELFFGEGSRLTVL.

The rearrangement joins TRBV4-1 to TRBJ1-5; D is possibly TRBD1 (6 bases). The CDR3 spans 16 residues. In germline, CDR1 is MGHRA, CDR2 YSYEKL. V was pared by 3 bases and J by 4 bases, with 16 bases between. CDR3 in amino acids: CASSHTAGTTNQPQHF. CDR3 nucleotides: TGCGCCAGCAGCCATACCGCCGGGACAACTAATCAGCCCCAGCATTTT.

The chain uses TRBV20-1 and TRBJ2-5; D not resolved. The CDR3 spans 10 residues. V shed 6 bases and J shed 2 bases, with 4 bases lying between them. The germline V gene has CDR1 DFQATT and CDR2 SNEGSKA (reference sequence). Written as DNA, the CDR3 is TGCAGTGCCACACAAGAGACCCAGTACTTC. This encodes CSATQETQYF.

The J gene is TRBJ2-3, the V gene TRBV21-1; TRBD1 reflects the table's D call only, with no check against the DNA. TRBV21-1 is a pseudogene. CDR3 length: 20 residues. The CDR3, as DNA: TGTGCCAGCAGCAAAGCCCAGGGAGATCTTACAGGGCCCCGCACAGATACGCAGTATTTT. This codes for CASSKAQGDLTGPRTDTQYF.

This clone has more than one count but fewer than ten. This chain uses TRBV10-3 with TRBJ1-5; 9 positions match TRBD1. The length of the CDR3 is 15 residues. J gave up 4 bases and V 10 bases, and 11 bases lay outside the gene matches. Germline CDR1 and CDR2: ENHRY and SYGVKD. The CDR3 nucleotides are TGTGCCACTGTCCCGGGACAGGGACCTAATCAGCCCCAGCATTTT. It encodes CATVPGQGPNQPQHF.

J is TRBJ2-7 and V is TRBV6-6; 10 bases fit TRBD1. CDR1 MNHNY and CDR2 SVGAGI come from the germline V gene (reference sequence). CDR3 length equals 12 residues. V lost 5 bases to trimming and J lost 6 bases; unmatched junction nucleotides: 1. CDR3 residues: CASSRDRGEQYF. The CDR3 nucleotides are TGTGCCAGCAGTAGGGACAGGGGCGAGCAGTACTTC.

The chain combines TRBV5-4 with TRBJ2-3; TRBD2 agrees at 14 bases. Per germline, CDR1 SGHNT and CDR2 YYREEE (reference sequence). V trimming: 3 bases; J trimming: 5 bases; junction bases outside the gene matches: 5. The CDR3 has 16 residues. CDR3 bases: TGTGCCAGCAGCTCGGGACTAGCGGGAGTGTTAGATACGCAGTATTTT. Protein sequence: CASSSGLAGVLDTQYF.

The chain recombines TRBV9 with TRBJ1-4; possibly TRBD1 for D (6 bases). Trimming stripped 4 bases from V and 7 bases from J, with 14 bases between. The CDR3 loop spans 14 amino acids. CDR1 is SGDLS, CDR2 YYNGEE, per germline. CDR3 residues: CASSFRDTTEKLFF. Written as DNA, the CDR3 is TGTGCCAGCAGCTTCCGGGACACAACTGAAAAACTGTTTTTT.

The chain carries TRBV30 and TRBJ1-1, with a tentative D call TRBD1 (6 bases). V shed 0 bases and J shed 4 bases, with 12 bases lying between them. Germline assignment: CDR1 GTSNPN and CDR2 SVGIG (reference sequence). The CDR3 totals 14 residues. Here the CDR3 DNA reads TGTGCCTGGAGTGTACAGGGACGGAGCACTGAAGCTTTCTTT. Translating gives CAWSVQGRSTEAFF.

The V call is TRBV11-2, the J call TRBJ2-1; maybe TRBD1 (6 bases). Germline V gene sequence: CDR1 SGHAT, CDR2 FQNNGV. This CDR3 contains 12 residues. Trimming took 7 bases from V and 6 from J, leaving 10 bases between them. In DNA form, the CDR3 reads TGTGCCAGCACCTCGACAGGCAATGAGCAGTTCTTC. Residues: CASTSTGNEQFF.

The chain recombines TRBV28 with TRBJ1-3; TRBD1 matches at 7 bases. J gave up 0 bases and V 6 bases, and 5 bases lay outside the gene matches. The CDR3 length is 15 residues. Germline loops: CDR1 MDHEN, CDR2 SYDVKM. The chain's CDR3 is CASSPGQSSGNTIYF. CDR3 DNA sequence: TGTGCCAGCAGCCCGGGACAGAGCTCTGGAAACACCATATATTTT.

V and J are TRBV6-6 and TRBJ1-2, with TRBD1 matching over 7 bases. This CDR3 comprises 13 residues. Trimming took 8 bases from V and 3 from J; bases not matched to a gene: 6. The V gene's germline CDR1 is MNHNY and CDR2 SVGAGI (reference sequence). CDR3 sequence: CASHPTGDYGYTF. Here the CDR3 DNA reads TGTGCCAGCCACCCCACAGGGGACTATGGCTACACCTTC.

The V and J genes are TRBV5-1 and TRBJ2-2; perhaps TRBD2 as D (6 bases). The CDR3 is 16 residues long. V was shortened by 4 bases and J by 6 bases, with 19 bases between the two germline ends. CDR1 is SGHRS, CDR2 YFSETQ, per germline. This chain's CDR3 is CASSPSGGPGSGELFF. The CDR3 nucleotides read TGCGCCAGCAGCCCATCCGGGGGACCCGGATCCGGGGAGCTGTTTTTT.

The chain recombines TRBV3-1 (or the pseudogene TRBV3-2) with TRBJ1-5; 7 nucleotides align to TRBD1. In germline, CDR1 is LGHDT, CDR2 YNNKEL (reference sequence). CDR3 length: 14 residues. Germline trimming cut 5 bases from V and 3 bases from J; bases unmatched to any gene: 4. The CDR3 region has the DNA TGTGCCAGCAGCAAGACAGGGATCAATCAGCCCCAGCATTTT. Amino acid sequence: CASSKTGINQPQHF.

There are many counts of this clone. The chain has TRBV9 and TRBJ1-4, with 8 bases identical to TRBD1. V gave up 4 bases and J gave up 4 bases; unmatched junction bases: 3. This CDR3 comprises 14 residues. CDR1 SGDLS and CDR2 YYNGEE come from the germline V gene. For the CDR3, the DNA is TGTGCCAGCAGCAGTACAGGGGGTAATGAAAAACTGTTTTTT. Encoded protein: CASSSTGGNEKLFF.

This chain connects TRBV14 to TRBJ2-5; D gene ambiguous. The germline gives CDR1 SGHDN, CDR2 FVKESK. The length of the CDR3 is 13 residues. Trimming shortened V by 1 base and J by 5 bases, and 8 bases separated the two germline ends. CDR3 sequence (DNA): TGTGCCAGCAGCCAAGTGGGCAGGGAGACCCAGTACTTC. Translating gives CASSQVGRETQYF.